The next 22 T cell receptor beta chains were all read from a single sample in a study of siplizumab effects on memory and regulatory T cells. Clones were sequenced by immunoSEQ multiplex PCR, and TCRdb holds only the in-frame ones, with some missing. This sample has just over 60,000 clones, with 79% found just once. Sample: memory CD4+ T cells sorted from blood. These receptors originate from a human donor in good health.

The genes are TRBV4-2 and TRBJ2-1; D is undetermined. V was clipped by 3 bases and J by 0 bases, with 9 bases between them. This CDR3 comprises 15 residues. Germline V CDR1 and CDR2: LGHNA, YNFKEQ. The CDR3 protein is CASSHGLSSYNEQFF. The CDR3 DNA follows: TGTGCCAGCAGCCATGGTTTAAGCTCCTACAATGAGCAGTTCTTC.

The chain carries TRBV18 and TRBJ2-7; no firm D call. Trimming took 3 bases from V and 5 from J, leaving 5 bases between them. This CDR3 is 11 amino acids long. Looked up from germline, CDR1 is KGHSH and CDR2 is LQKENI. CDR3 sequence: CASSPADEQYF. The DNA for the CDR3 is TGTGCCAGCTCACCGGCGGACGAGCAGTACTTC.

This clone was observed a single time. The rearrangement links TRBV27 to TRBJ2-2; the D gene could be TRBD1 or TRBD2 (6 bases each). Germline CDR1 and CDR2: MNHEY and SMNVEV (reference sequence). This CDR3 has 16 amino acids. Trimming removed 3 bases from V and 4 bases from J, with 15 bases in between. Here the CDR3 reads CASSLRGAGFTGELFF. The CDR3 DNA is TGTGCCAGCAGTTTGAGGGGGGCGGGATTCACCGGGGAGCTGTTTTTT.

V and J are TRBV25-1 and TRBJ1-2; unclear D gene. Per germline, CDR1 MGHDK and CDR2 SYGVNS. V was cut by 5 bases and J by 4 bases, with 11 bases left in between. The CDR3 loop spans 13 amino acids. The CDR3 loop reads CASSPGFSYGYTF. In nucleotides, the CDR3 is TGTGCCAGCAGTCCGGGTTTTAGCTATGGCTACACCTTC.

This chain joins TRBV5-5 and TRBJ1-5; D remains unclear. V lost 2 bases to trimming and J lost 0 bases, with 12 bases between them. Germline-derived CDR1 and CDR2 are SGHKS and YYEKEE (reference sequence). The CDR3 contains 16 residues. CDR3 bases: TGTGCCAGCAGCTTTATCGCAGGCTATAGCAATCAGCCCCAGCATTTT. As protein: CASSFIAGYSNQPQHF.

J is TRBJ2-7 and V is TRBV5-1, with D perhaps TRBD1 (6 bases). Trimming took off 5 bases at V and 1 base at J, with 19 bases between the two ends. Germline V lookup: CDR1 SGHRS, CDR2 YFSETQ. The CDR3 extends over 16 amino acids. The CDR3 is CASSFPQGTTSYEQYF. The DNA of the CDR3 is TGCGCCAGCAGTTTCCCCCAGGGGACAACTTCCTACGAGCAGTACTTC.

This rearrangement joins TRBV5-1 to TRBJ2-5, with D maybe TRBD1 (6 bases). Trimming left V 4 bases short and J 5 bases short, with 15 bases between. Germline V CDR1 and CDR2: SGHRS, YFSETQ. This CDR3 region has 14 residues. CDR3 loop: CASSTSTRGETQYF. The CDR3 region has the DNA TGCGCCAGCAGCACTTCCACAAGGGGGGAGACCCAGTACTTC.

The chain uses TRBV6-6 and TRBJ1-5, with 7 nucleotides matching TRBD1. The ends lost 6 bases at V and 8 bases at J; junction bases unmatched: 7. The CDR3 totals 13 residues. Germline values: CDR1 MNHNY, CDR2 SVGAGI (reference sequence). CDR3 sequence (DNA): TGTGCCAGCAGGGAGACAGGGAAGGAGCCCCAGCATTTT. It yields the protein CASRETGKEPQHF.

V and J are TRBV11-3 and TRBJ2-1, with 11 nucleotides matching TRBD2. The V segment lost 0 bases and the J segment 8 bases; nucleotides outside the gene matches: 3. This CDR3 is built from 15 residues. The V gene's germline CDR1 is SGHNT and CDR2 YENEEA. The CDR3 reads CASSLELAGVDEQFF. The CDR3 DNA reads TGTGCCAGCAGCTTAGAACTAGCGGGGGTCGATGAGCAGTTCTTC.

The V gene is TRBV11-2, the J gene TRBJ2-7; 7 bases map to TRBD2. The germline V gene encodes CDR1 SGHAT and CDR2 FQNNGV. V lost 5 bases to trimming and J lost 7 bases; unmatched junction nucleotides: 2. The CDR3 extends over 11 amino acids. CDR3 sequence: CASSPAGEQYF. The CDR3 DNA reads as TGTGCCAGCAGCCCAGCGGGAGAGCAGTACTTC.

The genes are TRBV9 and TRBJ1-5; D unclear. Germline V gives CDR1 SGDLS, CDR2 YYNGEE. The CDR3 sequence is 13 residues long. Trimming pared 4 bases from V and 0 bases from J, leaving 5 bases between. CDR3 in DNA: TGTGCCAGCAGCACCTATAGCAATCAGCCCCAGCATTTT. Residues: CASSTYSNQPQHF.

The rearrangement joins TRBV7-2 to TRBJ2-7; possibly TRBD2 for D (5 bases). The CDR3 has 13 residues. Trimming took off 3 bases at V and 4 bases at J, with 10 bases between the two ends. Germline lookup yields CDR1 SGHTA and CDR2 FQGNSA. The CDR3 is CASSFTREYEQYF. The CDR3 DNA is TGTGCCAGCAGCTTTACTAGGGAGTACGAGCAGTACTTC.

The V gene is TRBV25-1, the J gene TRBJ1-2, with no clear D. Germline assignment: CDR1 MGHDK and CDR2 SYGVNS. V lost 1 base and J 8 bases, leaving 8 bases between the germline ends. This CDR3 has 12 amino acids. The DNA of the CDR3 is TGTGCCAGCAGTGAATCCGGTGGAGGCTACACCTTC. Its protein product is CASSESGGGYTF.

The chain uses TRBV5-6 and TRBJ2-3; 10 bases are shared with TRBD2. Per the germline V gene, CDR1 is SGHDT and CDR2 is YYEEEE. V shed 3 bases, J shed 1 base, and the junction held 2 bases outside the gene matches. The CDR3 spans 15 residues. This chain's CDR3 is CASSYTSGGTDTQYF. The CDR3 nucleotides are TGTGCCAGCAGCTATACTAGCGGGGGCACAGATACGCAGTATTTT.

The chain is built from TRBV28 and TRBJ1-2; possibly TRBD1 for D (5 bases). The CDR3 covers 17 residues. Trimming took off 2 bases at V and 4 bases at J, with 20 bases between the two ends. Germline CDR1 is MDHEN and CDR2 is SYDVKM. The chain's CDR3 is CASSLQATAGGTYGYTF. The CDR3 nucleotides are TGTGCCAGCAGTTTACAAGCGACGGCGGGAGGGACCTATGGCTACACCTTC.

This clone was detected only a few times. V gene TRBV7-3 combines with J gene TRBJ2-5; D remains unclear. Germline V gene data show CDR1 as SGHTA and CDR2 as FQGTGA. The germline V and J ends were trimmed by 1 base and 2 bases, with 5 bases remaining between them. There are 13 residues in the CDR3. The CDR3 protein is CASSLMEQETQYF. The CDR3 DNA follows: TGTGCCAGCAGCTTAATGGAGCAAGAGACCCAGTACTTC.

The rearrangement joins TRBV18 to TRBJ1-2; 8 positions match TRBD1. Losses at the gene ends were 0 bases for V and 7 bases for J; bases not matched to a gene: 13. The CDR3 covers 17 residues. The germline V gene encodes CDR1 KGHSH and CDR2 LQKENI. CDR3 coding DNA: TGTGCCAGCTCACCACCGGACGTCCAGGGGGCGTCCTCTGGCTACACCTTC. Amino acid sequence: CASSPPDVQGASSGYTF.

The rearrangement joins TRBV29-1 to TRBJ1-6, with TRBD1 as a possible D gene (6 bases). The CDR3 sequence is 15 residues long. Germline V gives CDR1 SQVTM, CDR2 ANQGSEA. Trimming removed 2 bases from V and 9 bases from J, with 17 bases in between. The chain's CDR3 is CSVESGGSRGSPLHF. The CDR3 DNA is TGCAGCGTTGAAAGCGGGGGCTCACGGGGTTCACCCCTCCACTTT.

Concerning this clone: The sample carries other DNA sequences with the same CDR3. The rearrangement joins TRBV7-3 to TRBJ2-5; a weak D match, TRBD1 (5 bases). The CDR3 sequence is 15 residues long. V was shortened by 0 bases and J by 4 bases, with 12 bases between the two germline ends. The germline CDR1 and CDR2 sequences are SGHTA and FQGTGA. For the CDR3, the DNA is TGTGCCAGCAGCTTAACGGGCCAAAGGGGAGAGACCCAGTACTTC. Translated, it gives CASSLTGQRGETQYF. Together with reference TRBV7-3 and TRBJ2-5, the CDR3 gives the full variable domain: GAGVSQTPSNKVTEKGKYVELRCDPISGHTALYWYRQSLGQGPEFLIYFQGTGAADDSGLPNDRFFAVRPEGSVSTLKIQRTERGDSAVYLCASSLTGQRGETQYFGPGTRLLVL.

The chain joins TRBV18 to TRBJ1-4; 7 positions agree with TRBD1. V lost 3 bases and J lost 7; bases outside the gene matches: 14. Germline-derived CDR1 and CDR2 are KGHSH and LQKENI. The CDR3 is made up of 17 amino acids. CDR3 loop: CASSPLQQGSSREKLFF. CDR3 coding DNA: TGTGCCAGCTCACCCCTCCAACAGGGGTCCTCCCGTGAAAAACTGTTTTTT. The full variable domain, rest sourced from reference TRBV18 and TRBJ1-4, is NAGVMQNPRHLVRRRGQEARLRCSPMKGHSHVYWYRQLPEEGLKFMVYLQKENIIDESGMPKERFSAEFPKEGPSILRIQQVVRGDSAAYFCASSPLQQGSSREKLFFGSGTQLSVL.

In its sample, this clone was seen a few times. V is TRBV2 and J is TRBJ2-1; no clear D gene. There are 21 residues in the CDR3. Germline CDR1 reads SNHLY; CDR2 reads FYNNEI. V shed 3 bases and J shed 4 bases, with 31 bases lying between them. The CDR3 DNA reads as TGTGCCAGCAGTGAGCCTACTTACCATTCTGATGGTCCGACCCTTTACAATGAGCAGTTCTTC. As protein: CASSEPTYHSDGPTLYNEQFF.

The chain recombines TRBV5-1 with TRBJ2-3; D may be TRBD2 (6 bases). The V gene lost 0 bases and the J gene lost 0 bases, with 8 bases spanning the gap. The V gene's germline CDR1 is SGHRS and CDR2 YFSETQ. This CDR3 region has 15 residues. CDR3 coding DNA: TGCGCCAGCAGCTTGGTTGCGGGGAGCACAGATACGCAGTATTTT. As protein: CASSLVAGSTDTQYF.